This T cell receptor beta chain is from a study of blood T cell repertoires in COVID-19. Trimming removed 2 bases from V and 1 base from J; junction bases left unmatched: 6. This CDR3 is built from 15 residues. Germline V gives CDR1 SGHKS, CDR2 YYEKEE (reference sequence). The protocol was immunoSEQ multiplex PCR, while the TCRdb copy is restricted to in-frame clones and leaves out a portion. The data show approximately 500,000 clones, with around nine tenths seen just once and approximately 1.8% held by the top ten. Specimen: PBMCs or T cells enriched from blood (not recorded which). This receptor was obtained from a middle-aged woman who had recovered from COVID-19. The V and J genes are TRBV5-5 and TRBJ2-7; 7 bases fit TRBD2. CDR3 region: CASSFGQGLSYEQYF. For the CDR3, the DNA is TGTGCCAGCAGCTTCGGGCAGGGACTATCCTACGAGCAGTACTTC.